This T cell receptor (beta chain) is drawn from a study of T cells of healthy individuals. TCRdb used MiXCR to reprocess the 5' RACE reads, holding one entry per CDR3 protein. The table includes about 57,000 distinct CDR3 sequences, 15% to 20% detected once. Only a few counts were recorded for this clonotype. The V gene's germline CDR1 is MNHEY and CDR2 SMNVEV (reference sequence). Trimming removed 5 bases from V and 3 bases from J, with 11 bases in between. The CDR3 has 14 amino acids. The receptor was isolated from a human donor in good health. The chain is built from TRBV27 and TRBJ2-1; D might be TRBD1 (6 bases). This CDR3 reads CASSPGTLYNEQFF. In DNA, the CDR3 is TGTGCCAGCAGTCCCGGGACACTCTACAATGAGCAGTTCTTC.